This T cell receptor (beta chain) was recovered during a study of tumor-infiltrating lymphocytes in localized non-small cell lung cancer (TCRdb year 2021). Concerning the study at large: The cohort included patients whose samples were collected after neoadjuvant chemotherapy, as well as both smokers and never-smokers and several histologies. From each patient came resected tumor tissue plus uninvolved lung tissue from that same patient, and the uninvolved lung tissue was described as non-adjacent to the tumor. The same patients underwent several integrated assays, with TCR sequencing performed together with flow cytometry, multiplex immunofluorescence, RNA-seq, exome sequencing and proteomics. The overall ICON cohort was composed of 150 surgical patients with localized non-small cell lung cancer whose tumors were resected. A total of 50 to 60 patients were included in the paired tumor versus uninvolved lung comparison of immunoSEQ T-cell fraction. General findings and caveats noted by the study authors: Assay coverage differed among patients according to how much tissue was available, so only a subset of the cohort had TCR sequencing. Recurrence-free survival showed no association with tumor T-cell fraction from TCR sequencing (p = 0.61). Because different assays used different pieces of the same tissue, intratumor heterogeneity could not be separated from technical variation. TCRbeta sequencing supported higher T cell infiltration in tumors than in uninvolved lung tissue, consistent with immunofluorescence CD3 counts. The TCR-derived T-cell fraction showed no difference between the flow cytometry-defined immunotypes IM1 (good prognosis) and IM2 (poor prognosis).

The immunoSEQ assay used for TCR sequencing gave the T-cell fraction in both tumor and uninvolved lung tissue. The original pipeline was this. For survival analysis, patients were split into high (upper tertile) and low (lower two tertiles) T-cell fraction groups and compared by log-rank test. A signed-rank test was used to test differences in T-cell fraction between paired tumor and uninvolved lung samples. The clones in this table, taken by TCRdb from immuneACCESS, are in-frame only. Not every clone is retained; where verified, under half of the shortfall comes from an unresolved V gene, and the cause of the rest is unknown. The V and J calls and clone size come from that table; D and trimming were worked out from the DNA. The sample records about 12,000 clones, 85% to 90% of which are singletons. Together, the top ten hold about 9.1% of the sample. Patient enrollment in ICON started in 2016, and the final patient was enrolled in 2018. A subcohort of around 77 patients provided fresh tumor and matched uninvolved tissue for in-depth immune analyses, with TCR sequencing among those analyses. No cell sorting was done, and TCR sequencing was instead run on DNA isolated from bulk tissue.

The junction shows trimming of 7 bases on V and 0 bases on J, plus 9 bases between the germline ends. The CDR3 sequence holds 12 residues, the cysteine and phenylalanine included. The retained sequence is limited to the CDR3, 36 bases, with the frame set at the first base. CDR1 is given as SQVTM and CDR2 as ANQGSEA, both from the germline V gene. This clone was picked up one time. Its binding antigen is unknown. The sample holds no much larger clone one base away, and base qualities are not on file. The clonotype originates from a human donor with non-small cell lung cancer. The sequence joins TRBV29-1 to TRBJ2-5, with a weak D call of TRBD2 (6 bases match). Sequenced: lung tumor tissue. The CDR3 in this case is CSGEVNQETQYF. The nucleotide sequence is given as TGCAGCGGGGAGGTGAACCAAGAGACCCAGTACTTC.